This TCR beta chain originates from a study of T-cell memory formation after mild COVID-19. Findings and limits, study-wide: CD4/CD8 balance held among clones contracting day 15 to 85, and later expanders leaned CD4+. Among contracting clones, CD4+ were mainly CM/EM and CD8+ enriched in EMRA.

There are many counts of this clonotype. The antigen is undetermined. CDR3 length: 17 amino acids. The V end was cut by 1 base, the J end by 2 bases, with 16 bases between. The germline gives CDR1 LNHNV, CDR2 YYDKDF (reference sequence). TCRdb re-analysed the 5' RACE reads in MiXCR, keeping a single row per CDR3 protein. The data show about 110,000 distinct CDR3 sequences, roughly a sixth seen once. This TCR derives from a man aged 18 to 29 who had mild COVID-19 (a few samples of this study predate the infection). Cell type and time point are not known. This chain joins TRBV15 and TRBJ2-3, with D possibly being TRBD2 (6 bases). Sequenced material: PBMCs or a T cell subset sorted from them (not recorded which). The CDR3 DNA reads TGTGCCACCAGCAGAGGGTCACCGGGGGACCCCACAGATACGCAGTATTTT. Its protein is CATSRGSPGDPTDTQYF.